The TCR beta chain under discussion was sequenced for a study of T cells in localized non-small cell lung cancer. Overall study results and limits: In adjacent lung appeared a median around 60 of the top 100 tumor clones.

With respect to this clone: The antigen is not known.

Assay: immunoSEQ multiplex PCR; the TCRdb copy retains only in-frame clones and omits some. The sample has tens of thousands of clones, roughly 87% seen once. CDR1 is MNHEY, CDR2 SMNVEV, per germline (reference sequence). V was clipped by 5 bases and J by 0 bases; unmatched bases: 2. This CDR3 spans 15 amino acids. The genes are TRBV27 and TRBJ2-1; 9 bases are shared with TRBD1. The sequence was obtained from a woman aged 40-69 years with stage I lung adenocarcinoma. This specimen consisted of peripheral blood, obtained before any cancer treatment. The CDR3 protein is CASSQQGASYNEQFF. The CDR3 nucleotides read TGTGCCAGCAGTCAACAGGGGGCCTCCTACAATGAGCAGTTCTTC.